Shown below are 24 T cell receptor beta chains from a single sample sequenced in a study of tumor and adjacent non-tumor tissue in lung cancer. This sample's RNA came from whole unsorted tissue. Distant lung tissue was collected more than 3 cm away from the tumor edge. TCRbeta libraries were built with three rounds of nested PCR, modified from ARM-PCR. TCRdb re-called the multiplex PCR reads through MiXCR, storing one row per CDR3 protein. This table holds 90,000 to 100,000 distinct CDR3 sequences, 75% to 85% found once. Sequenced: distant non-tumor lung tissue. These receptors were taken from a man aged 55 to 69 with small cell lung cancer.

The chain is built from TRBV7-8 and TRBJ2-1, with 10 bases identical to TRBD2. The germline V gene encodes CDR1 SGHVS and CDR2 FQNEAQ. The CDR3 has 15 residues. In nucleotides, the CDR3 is TGTGTCAGAAGCTGGGTAGCGGGAGGTGCCAATGAGCAGTTCTTC. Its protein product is CVRSWVAGGANEQFF.

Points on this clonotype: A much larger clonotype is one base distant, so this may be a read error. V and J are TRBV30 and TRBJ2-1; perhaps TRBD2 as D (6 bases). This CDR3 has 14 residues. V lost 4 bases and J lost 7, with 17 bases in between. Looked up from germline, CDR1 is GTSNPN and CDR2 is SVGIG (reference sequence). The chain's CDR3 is CAWNVRREYNEQFF. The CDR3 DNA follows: TGTGCCTGGAATGTAAGACGGGAGTATAATGAGCAGTTCTTC.

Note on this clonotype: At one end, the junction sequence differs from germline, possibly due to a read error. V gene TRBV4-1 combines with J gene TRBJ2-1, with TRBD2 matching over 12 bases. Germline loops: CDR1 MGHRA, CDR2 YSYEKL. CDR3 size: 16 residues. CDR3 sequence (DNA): TGCGCCAGCAGCCTGGTGGGACTAGCGGGTAACAATGAGCAGTCCTTC. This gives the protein CASSLVGLAGNNEQSF.

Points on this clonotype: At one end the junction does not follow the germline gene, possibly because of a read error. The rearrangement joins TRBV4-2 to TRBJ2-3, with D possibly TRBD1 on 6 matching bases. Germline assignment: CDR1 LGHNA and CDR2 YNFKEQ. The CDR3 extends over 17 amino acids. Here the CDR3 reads CASSQVQQGRWIDTQYF. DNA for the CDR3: TGTGCCAGTAGCCAAGTTCAACAGGGTAGGTGGATAGATACGCAGTATTTT.

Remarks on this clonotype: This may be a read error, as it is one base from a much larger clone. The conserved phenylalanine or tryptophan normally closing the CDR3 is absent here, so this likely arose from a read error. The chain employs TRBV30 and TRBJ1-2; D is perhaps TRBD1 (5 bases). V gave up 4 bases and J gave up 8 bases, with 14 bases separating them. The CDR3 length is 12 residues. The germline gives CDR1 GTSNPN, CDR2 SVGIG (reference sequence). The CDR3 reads CAWTRDSGGYTL. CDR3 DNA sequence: TGTGCCTGGACTCGGGACTCGGGGGGCTACACCCTC.

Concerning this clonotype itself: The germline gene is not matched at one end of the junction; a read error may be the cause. CDR3 protein: CASSLLGLEGNDEQFF. CDR3 DNA sequence: TGCGCCAGTAGCCTGCTGGGACTAGAGGGTAACGATGAGCAGTTCTTC. The V and J genes are TRBV4-1 and TRBJ2-1; 8 positions match TRBD2. CDR3 length equals 16 residues. Germline CDR1 MGHRA, CDR2 YSYEKL.

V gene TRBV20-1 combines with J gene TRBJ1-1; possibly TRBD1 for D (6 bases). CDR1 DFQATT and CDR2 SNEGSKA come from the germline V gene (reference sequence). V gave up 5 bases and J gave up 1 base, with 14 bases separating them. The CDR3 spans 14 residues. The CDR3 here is CSAERGQRNTEAFF. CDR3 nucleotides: TGCAGTGCTGAGCGGGGACAACGGAACACTGAAGCTTTCTTT.

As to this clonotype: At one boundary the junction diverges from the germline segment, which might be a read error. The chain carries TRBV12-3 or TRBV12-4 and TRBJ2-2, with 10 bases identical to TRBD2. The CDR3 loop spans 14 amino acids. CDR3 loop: CASITLAGAGELLF. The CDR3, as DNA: TGTGCCAGCATCACTCTAGCGGGGGCAGGGGAGCTGCTTTTT.

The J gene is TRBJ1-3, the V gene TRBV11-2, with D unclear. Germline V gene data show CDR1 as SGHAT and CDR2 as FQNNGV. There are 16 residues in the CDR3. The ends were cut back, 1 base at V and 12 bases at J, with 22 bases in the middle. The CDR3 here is CASSLAGAFSGNVIYF. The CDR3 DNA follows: TGTGCCAGCAGCTTAGCGGGCGCCTTCTCTGGAAACGTCATATATTTT.

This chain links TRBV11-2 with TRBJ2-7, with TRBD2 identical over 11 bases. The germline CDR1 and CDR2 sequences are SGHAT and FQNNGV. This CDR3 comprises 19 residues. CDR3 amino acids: CTSSFRVSGRANLYYEQYV. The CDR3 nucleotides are TGTACCAGCAGCTTTAGGGTTAGCGGGAGGGCGAACCTTTACTACGAGCAGTATGTC.

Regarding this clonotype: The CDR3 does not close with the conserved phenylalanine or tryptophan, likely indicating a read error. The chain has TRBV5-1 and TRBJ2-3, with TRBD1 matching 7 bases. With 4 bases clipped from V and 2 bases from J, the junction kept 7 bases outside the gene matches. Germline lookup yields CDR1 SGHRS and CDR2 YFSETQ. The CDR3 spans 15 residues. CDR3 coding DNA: TGCGCCAGCAGCCCAGTTGGACAGGTCACAGATACGCAGTATTCT. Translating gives CASSPVGQVTDTQYS.

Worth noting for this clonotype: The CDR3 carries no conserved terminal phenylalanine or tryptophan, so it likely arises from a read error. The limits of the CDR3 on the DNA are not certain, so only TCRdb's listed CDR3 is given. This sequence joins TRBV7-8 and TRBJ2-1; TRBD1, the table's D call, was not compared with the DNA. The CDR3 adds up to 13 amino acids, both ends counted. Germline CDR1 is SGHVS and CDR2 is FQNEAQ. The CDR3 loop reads CASSNASWGEQLI.

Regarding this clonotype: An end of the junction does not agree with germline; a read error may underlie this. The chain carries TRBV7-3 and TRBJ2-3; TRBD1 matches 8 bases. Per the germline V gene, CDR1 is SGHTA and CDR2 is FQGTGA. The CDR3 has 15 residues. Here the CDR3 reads CASSLRQGISDTQYF. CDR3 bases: TGTGCTAGCAGCTTACGACAGGGGATATCAGATACTCAGTATTTT.

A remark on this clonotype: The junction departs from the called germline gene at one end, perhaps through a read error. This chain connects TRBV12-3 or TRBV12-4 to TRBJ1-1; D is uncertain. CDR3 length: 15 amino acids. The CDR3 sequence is CASSRAPTLKTEAFF. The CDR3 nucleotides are TGTGCCAGCAGCCGAGCCCCGACACTGAAAACTGAAGCTTTCTTT.

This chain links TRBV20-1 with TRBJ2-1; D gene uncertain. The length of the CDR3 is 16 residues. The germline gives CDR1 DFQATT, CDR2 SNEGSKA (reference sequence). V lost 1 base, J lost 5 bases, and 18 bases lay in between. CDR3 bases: TGCAGTGCTAGAGGTCAGACACGGTTGGGCAACAATGAGCAGTTCTTC. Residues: CSARGQTRLGNNEQFF.

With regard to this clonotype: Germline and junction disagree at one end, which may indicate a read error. The CDR3 here is CASNSRNSGTNTGELLF. The CDR3, as DNA: TGCGCCAGCAACTCCCGGAATAGCGGGACGAACACCGGGGAGCTGTTGTTT. The chain employs TRBV4-1 and TRBJ2-2, with 8 bases matching TRBD2. Germline-derived CDR1 and CDR2 are MGHRA and YSYEKL. The CDR3 totals 17 residues.

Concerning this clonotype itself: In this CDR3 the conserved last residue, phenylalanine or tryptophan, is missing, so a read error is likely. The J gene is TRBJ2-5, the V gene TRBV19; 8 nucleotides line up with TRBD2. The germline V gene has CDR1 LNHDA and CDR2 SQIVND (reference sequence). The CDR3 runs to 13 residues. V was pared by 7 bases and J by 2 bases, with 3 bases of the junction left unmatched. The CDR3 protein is CASNGGGQETQYY. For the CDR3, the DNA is TGTGCCAGTAATGGCGGGGGGCAAGAGACCCAGTACTAC.

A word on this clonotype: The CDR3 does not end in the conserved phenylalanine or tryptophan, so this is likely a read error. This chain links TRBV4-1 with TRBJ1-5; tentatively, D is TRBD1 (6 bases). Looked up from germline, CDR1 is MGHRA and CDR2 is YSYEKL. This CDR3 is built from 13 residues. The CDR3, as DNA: TGTGCCAGCAGCCAGGGGATCTCTCAGCCCCAGCATTAT. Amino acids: CASSQGISQPQHY.

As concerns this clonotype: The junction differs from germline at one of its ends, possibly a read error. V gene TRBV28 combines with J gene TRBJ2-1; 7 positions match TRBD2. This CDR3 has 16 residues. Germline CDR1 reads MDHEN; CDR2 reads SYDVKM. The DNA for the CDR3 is TGTGACAGCAGTTTTGGGGAGGGAGAAGGGTACTATGAGCAGTTCTTC. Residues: CDSSFGEGEGYYEQFF.

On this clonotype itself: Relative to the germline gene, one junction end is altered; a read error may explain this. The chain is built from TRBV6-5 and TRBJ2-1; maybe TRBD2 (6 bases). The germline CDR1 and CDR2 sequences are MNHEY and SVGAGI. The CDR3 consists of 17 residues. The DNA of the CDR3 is TGTGCCAGCGGTTACTCGATCTGGGGATTAGCGGACCATGAGCAGTTCTTC. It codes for CASGYSIWGLADHEQFF.

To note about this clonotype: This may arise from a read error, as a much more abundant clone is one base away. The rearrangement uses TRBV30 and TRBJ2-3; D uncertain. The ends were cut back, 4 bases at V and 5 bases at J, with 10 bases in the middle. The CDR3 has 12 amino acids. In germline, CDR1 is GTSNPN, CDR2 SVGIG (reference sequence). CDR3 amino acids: CAWNMGEDTQYF. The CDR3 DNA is TGTGCCTGGAACATGGGCGAAGATACGCAGTATTTT.

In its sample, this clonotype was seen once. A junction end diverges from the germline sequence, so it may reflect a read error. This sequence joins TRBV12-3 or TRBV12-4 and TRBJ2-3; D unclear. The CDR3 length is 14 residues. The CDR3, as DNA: TGTGCCAGCAGTTTGATAGGGCCCACAGATATGCAGTATTTT. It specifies CASSLIGPTDMQYF.

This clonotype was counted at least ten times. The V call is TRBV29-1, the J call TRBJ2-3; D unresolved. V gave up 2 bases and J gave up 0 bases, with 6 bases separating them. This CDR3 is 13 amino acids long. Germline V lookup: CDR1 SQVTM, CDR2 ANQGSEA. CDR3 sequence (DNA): TGCAGCGTTGAAACCGGTAGCACAGATACGCAGTATTTT. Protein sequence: CSVETGSTDTQYF.

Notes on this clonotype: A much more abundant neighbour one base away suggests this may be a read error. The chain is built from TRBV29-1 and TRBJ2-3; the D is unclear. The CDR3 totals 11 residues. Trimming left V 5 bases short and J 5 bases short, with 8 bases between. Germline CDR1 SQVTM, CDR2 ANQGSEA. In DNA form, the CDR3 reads TGCAGCGTTCGAGCTTTAGATACGCAGTATTTT. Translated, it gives CSVRALDTQYF.